The rows below give T cell receptor beta chains drawn from one sample of a study of shared clonotypes between healthy human individuals. Profiling relied on immunoSEQ multiplex PCR, and the TCRdb table lists in-frame clones only, not all of them. The table includes about 2,200,000 clones, roughly 91% detected once. The material sequenced was naive CD8+ T cells from PBMCs. Receptor source: a young man in good health. Some clones in this sample may be carry-over from other donors' samples. CDR3s include the opening cysteine and the closing phenylalanine or tryptophan. A D gene is named only where the DNA matches it firmly. Clone sizes are given selectively: once, few, many, or a class where the clone is expanded.

v_call	clone_size	d_call	j_call	cdr3_aa	cdr3_nt
TRBV5-1	NA	NA	TRBJ1-1	CASSSARLGENTEAFF	TGCGCCAGCAGCTCGGCCCGACTTGGAGAGAACACTGAAGCTTTCTTT
TRBV19	NA	NA	TRBJ1-5	CASSIIQADNQPQHF	TGTGCCAGTAGTATTATCCAGGCCGACAATCAGCCCCAGCATTTT
TRBV4-1	NA	TRBD2	TRBJ2-2	CASSLLAGTGELFF	TGCGCCAGCAGCCTGCTAGCGGGCACCGGGGAGCTGTTTTTT
TRBV28	once	NA	TRBJ1-5	CASSTPLEDYSNQPQHF	TGTGCCAGCAGTACCCCTTTGGAGGATTATAGCAATCAGCCCCAGCATTTT
TRBV27	NA	NA	TRBJ2-7	CASSLMTAPLEQYF	TGTGCCAGCAGTTTAATGACAGCCCCCCTCGAGCAGTACTTC
TRBV19	NA	NA	TRBJ2-2	CASRRPGRTGELFF	TGTGCCAGTCGTCGACCAGGGCGGACCGGGGAGCTGTTTTTT
TRBV27	NA	NA	TRBJ1-1	CASSFRGEGTEAFF	TGTGCCAGCAGTTTCCGGGGGGAAGGGACTGAAGCTTTCTTT
TRBV5-1	NA	NA	TRBJ2-7	CASSLVGQTNEQYF	TGCGCCAGCAGCTTGGTAGGACAGACAAACGAGCAGTACTTC
TRBV19	NA	NA	TRBJ1-2	CASSINPVYGYTF	TGTGCCAGTAGTATAAACCCCGTCTATGGCTACACCTTC
TRBV7-9	NA	TRBD2	TRBJ2-1	CASSSTGLEAHEQFF	TGTGCCAGCAGCTCGACGGGACTAGAGGCGCATGAGCAGTTCTTC
TRBV28	once	NA	TRBJ2-1	CASSFLGVNEQFF	TGTGCCAGCAGTTTCCTAGGCGTCAATGAGCAGTTCTTC
TRBV2	NA	NA	TRBJ2-5	CASSELRGGGRTQYF	TGTGCCAGCAGTGAACTTCGGGGTGGGGGAAGAACCCAGTACTTC
TRBV29-1	NA	TRBD1	TRBJ2-7	CSVTGGWSYEQYF	TGCAGCGTCACAGGGGGTTGGTCCTACGAGCAGTACTTC
TRBV13	NA	TRBD1	TRBJ2-2	CASSFRQGSPHGELFF	TGTGCCAGCAGTTTCCGACAGGGGTCCCCCCACGGGGAGCTGTTTTTT
TRBV15	NA	TRBD2	TRBJ2-7	CATSARLAGGDYEQYF	TGTGCCACCAGCGCCCGACTAGCGGGAGGGGACTACGAGCAGTACTTC
TRBV19	NA	TRBD2	TRBJ2-1	CASTHLAGPYNEQFF	TGTGCCAGTACCCATCTAGCGGGACCCTACAATGAGCAGTTCTTC
TRBV4-1	NA	NA	TRBJ2-7	CASSQDQIGPTGYEQYF	TGCGCCAGCAGCCAAGATCAAATAGGGCCTACGGGCTACGAGCAGTACTTC
TRBV11-3	NA	NA	TRBJ2-7	CASSPGGAYEQYF	TGTGCCAGCTCGCCGGGCGGGGCCTACGAGCAGTACTTC
TRBV12-2	NA	NA	TRBJ2-7	CASRLWASGTPYEQYF	NA
TRBV27	NA	NA	TRBJ2-7	CASSLAGLFYEQYF	TGTGCCAGCAGTTTAGCGGGACTTTTCTACGAGCAGTACTTC
TRBV7-2	NA	TRBD2	TRBJ2-2	CASRAREGGTGELFF	TGTGCCAGCAGGGCCCGGGAGGGAGGCACCGGGGAGCTGTTTTTT
TRBV19	NA	NA	TRBJ1-2	CASSPNAGARYGYTF	TGTGCCAGTAGCCCCAATGCAGGGGCGCGCTATGGCTACACCTTC
TRBV6-6	NA	NA	TRBJ2-1	CASSYGAYNEQFF	TGTGCCAGCAGTTACGGAGCGTACAATGAGCAGTTCTTC
TRBV15	NA	NA	TRBJ1-5	CATSRRGGDGNQPQHF	TGTGCCACCAGCAGACGTGGGGGGGACGGCAATCAGCCCCAGCATTTT
TRBV4-3	NA	TRBD1	TRBJ1-4	CASSQRLDRGREKLFF	TGCGCCAGCAGCCAGAGACTGGACAGGGGGAGGGAAAAACTGTTTTTT
TRBV25-1	NA	NA	TRBJ2-7	CASSPGHAYEQYF	TGTGCCAGCAGTCCTGGACACGCCTACGAGCAGTACTTC
TRBV27	NA	NA	TRBJ2-1	CASSLLGGRAAYNEQFF	TGTGCCAGCAGTCTTCTAGGGGGGAGGGCCGCCTACAATGAGCAGTTCTTC
TRBV30	NA	NA	TRBJ1-3	CAWSVLLGGNTIYF	TGTGCCTGGAGTGTACTTCTAGGGGGAAACACCATATATTTT
TRBV5-8	NA	TRBD2	TRBJ2-3	CASSSGTSGSSTDTQYF	TGTGCCAGCAGCTCCGGGACTAGCGGGTCTAGCACAGATACGCAGTATTTT
TRBV19	NA	NA	TRBJ1-2	CASSMGAFLGYTF	TGTGCCAGTAGTATGGGGGCATTCTTGGGCTACACCTTC
TRBV7-9	NA	NA	TRBJ2-2	CASSLVPGELFF	TGTGCCAGCAGCTTAGTTCCCGGGGAGCTGTTTTTT
TRBV19	NA	NA	TRBJ1-1	CASSARPRTANTEAFF	TGTGCCAGTAGTGCGAGACCCCGGACAGCAAACACTGAAGCTTTCTTT
TRBV28	NA	NA	TRBJ1-3	CATGGGGEENTIYF	TGTGCCACCGGAGGGGGGGGAGAGGAAAACACCATATATTTT
TRBV7-2	NA	NA	TRBJ2-7	CASSSSPRSPEQYF	TGTGCCAGCAGCTCCTCCCCGCGCTCCCCCGAGCAGTACTTC
TRBV9	NA	NA	TRBJ2-7	CASSVGGGNYEQYF	TGTGCCAGCAGCGTAGGGGGCGGGAACTACGAGCAGTACTTC
TRBV5-4	once	TRBD1	TRBJ1-1	CASSPRDRGITEAFF	TGTGCCAGCAGCCCCCGGGACAGGGGAATCACTGAAGCTTTCTTT
TRBV15	NA	NA	TRBJ2-1	CATSDTFRDSYNEQFF	TGTGCCACCAGCGATACGTTCCGGGATTCCTACAATGAGCAGTTCTTC
TRBV7-9	NA	TRBD2	TRBJ2-1	CASSLSGGSYNEQFF	TGTGCCAGCAGCTTAAGCGGGGGCTCCTACAATGAGCAGTTCTTC
TRBV6-5	NA	NA	TRBJ2-7	CASSSADTYPEQYF	TGTGCCAGCAGTTCCGCGGACACGTACCCTGAGCAGTACTTC
TRBV11-1	NA	NA	TRBJ1-1	CASSLGAGTEAFF	TGTGCCAGCAGCTTAGGCGCGGGCACTGAAGCTTTCTTT
TRBV28	NA	NA	TRBJ1-5	CASSPSWGLGNQPQHF	TGTGCCAGCAGTCCTTCGTGGGGGTTGGGCAATCAGCCCCAGCATTTT
TRBV27	NA	NA	TRBJ1-5	CASGWITSNQPQHF	TGTGCCAGCGGCTGGATAACGAGCAATCAGCCCCAGCATTTT
TRBV27	NA	NA	TRBJ1-1	CASTPFGALNTEAFF	TGTGCCAGCACCCCGTTCGGGGCTCTGAACACTGAAGCTTTCTTT
TRBV5-1	NA	NA	TRBJ2-1	CASSTTGTPRSEQFF	TGCGCCAGCAGCACAACCGGGACACCTCGAAGTGAGCAGTTCTTC
TRBV28	NA	NA	TRBJ2-1	CASTPLGKGEQFF	TGTGCCAGCACCCCCCTTGGCAAAGGTGAGCAGTTCTTC
TRBV14	NA	NA	TRBJ2-7	CASSQDRGTPKYF	TGTGCCAGCAGCCAAGATCGGGGGACACCGAAATACTTC
TRBV28	NA	NA	TRBJ1-3	CASSLRSGNTIYF	TGTGCCAGCAGTCTGCGCTCTGGAAACACCATATATTTT
TRBV5-6	NA	TRBD1	TRBJ1-1	CASSYDRDYGTEAFF	TGTGCCAGCAGCTACGACAGGGACTATGGCACTGAAGCTTTCTTT
TRBV7-9	NA	NA	TRBJ1-5	CASSFGEGQPQHF	TGTGCCAGCAGCTTTGGGGAGGGGCAGCCCCAGCATTTT
TRBV9	NA	TRBD2	TRBJ2-1	CASSGGLAANNEQFF	TGTGCCAGCTCGGGGGGGCTAGCGGCTAACAATGAGCAGTTCTTC
TRBV11-2	few	NA	TRBJ2-2	CASSFGGNTGELFF	TGTGCCAGCAGCTTTGGGGGGAACACCGGGGAGCTGTTTTTT
TRBV7-9	once	TRBD1	TRBJ2-5	CASSFPGTGGQETQYF	TGTGCCAGCAGCTTCCCCGGGACAGGGGGCCAAGAGACCCAGTACTTC
TRBV7-2	NA	NA	TRBJ2-7	CASSPRRDYEQYF	TGTGCCAGCAGCCCACGCAGGGACTACGAGCAGTACTTC